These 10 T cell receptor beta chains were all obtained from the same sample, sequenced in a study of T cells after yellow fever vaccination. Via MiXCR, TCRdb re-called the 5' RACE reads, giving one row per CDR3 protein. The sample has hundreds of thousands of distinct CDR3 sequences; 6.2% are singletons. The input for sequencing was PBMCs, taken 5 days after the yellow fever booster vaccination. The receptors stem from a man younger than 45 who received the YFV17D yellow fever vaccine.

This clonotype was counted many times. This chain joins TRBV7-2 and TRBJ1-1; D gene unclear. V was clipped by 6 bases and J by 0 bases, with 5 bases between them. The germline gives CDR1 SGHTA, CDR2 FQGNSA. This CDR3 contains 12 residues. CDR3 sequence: CASSFLNTEAFF. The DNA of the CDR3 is TGTGCCAGCAGTTTTTTGAACACTGAAGCTTTCTTT.

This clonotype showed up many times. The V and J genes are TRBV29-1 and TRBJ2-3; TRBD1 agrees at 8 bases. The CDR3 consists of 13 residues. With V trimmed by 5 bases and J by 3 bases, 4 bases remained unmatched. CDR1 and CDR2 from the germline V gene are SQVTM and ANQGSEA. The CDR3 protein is CSVTGGKTDTQYF. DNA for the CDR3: TGCAGCGTTACAGGGGGTAAGACAGATACGCAGTATTTT.

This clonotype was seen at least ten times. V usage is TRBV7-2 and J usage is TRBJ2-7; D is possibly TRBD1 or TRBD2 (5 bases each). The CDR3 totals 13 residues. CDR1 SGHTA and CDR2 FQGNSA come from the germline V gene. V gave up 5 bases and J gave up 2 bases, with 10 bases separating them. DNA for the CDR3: TGTGCCAGCAGCCGGACACTAGCCTACGAGCAGTACTTC. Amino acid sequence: CASSRTLAYEQYF. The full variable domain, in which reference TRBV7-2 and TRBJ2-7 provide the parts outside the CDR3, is GAGVSQSPSNKVTEKGKDVELRCDPISGHTALYWYRQSLGQGLEFLIYFQGNSAPDKSGLPSDRFSAERTGGSVSTLTIQRTQQEDSAVYLCASSRTLAYEQYFGPGTRLTVT.

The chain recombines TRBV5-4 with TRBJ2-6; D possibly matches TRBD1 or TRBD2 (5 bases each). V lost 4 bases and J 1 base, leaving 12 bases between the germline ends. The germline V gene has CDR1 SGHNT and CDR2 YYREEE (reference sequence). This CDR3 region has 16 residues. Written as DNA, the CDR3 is TGTGCCAGCAGCCTCCCAGGGAGATCTGGGGCCAACGTCCTGACTTTC. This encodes CASSLPGRSGANVLTF.

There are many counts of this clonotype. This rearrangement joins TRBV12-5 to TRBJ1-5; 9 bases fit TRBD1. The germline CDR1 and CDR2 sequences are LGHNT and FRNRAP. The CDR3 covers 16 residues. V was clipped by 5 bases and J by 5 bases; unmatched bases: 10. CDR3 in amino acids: CASGPSQGALDQPQHF. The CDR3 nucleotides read TGTGCTAGTGGTCCCTCACAGGGGGCCTTAGATCAGCCCCAGCATTTT. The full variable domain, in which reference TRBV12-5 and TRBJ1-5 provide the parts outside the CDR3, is DARVTQTPRHKVTEMGQEVTMRCQPILGHNTVFWYRQTMMQGLELLAYFRNRAPLDDSGMPKDRFSAEMPDATLATLKIQPSEPRDSAVYFCASGPSQGALDQPQHFGDGTRLSIL.

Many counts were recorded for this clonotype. The CDR3 DNA is TGCGCCAGCAGCTTGGAATGGGGCTCCACTGAAGCTTTCTTT. It is translated as CASSLEWGSTEAFF. J is TRBJ1-1 and V is TRBV5-1; a possible D gene is TRBD1 (5 bases). Trimming took 0 bases from V and 4 from J, leaving 10 bases between them. From germline, CDR1 is SGHRS and CDR2 YFSETQ. CDR3 length equals 14 residues.

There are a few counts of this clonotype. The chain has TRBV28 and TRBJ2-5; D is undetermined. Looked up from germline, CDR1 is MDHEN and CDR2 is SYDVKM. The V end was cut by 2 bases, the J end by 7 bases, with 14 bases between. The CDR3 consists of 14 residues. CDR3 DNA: TGTGCCAGCAGTTTAAACCCCGCGAAAGGGACCCAGTACTTC. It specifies CASSLNPAKGTQYF.

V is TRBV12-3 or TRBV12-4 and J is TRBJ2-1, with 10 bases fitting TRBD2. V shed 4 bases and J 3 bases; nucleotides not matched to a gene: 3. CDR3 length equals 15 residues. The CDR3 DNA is TGTGCCAGCAGTTCCGGACTAGCGGACTACAATGAGCAGTTCTTC. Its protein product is CASSSGLADYNEQFF.

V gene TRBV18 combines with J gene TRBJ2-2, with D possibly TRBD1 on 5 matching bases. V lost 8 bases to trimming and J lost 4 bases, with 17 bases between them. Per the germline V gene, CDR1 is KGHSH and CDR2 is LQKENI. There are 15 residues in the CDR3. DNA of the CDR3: TGTGCCAGCCCGACCAGGGATCGGCCCACCGGGGAGCTGTTTTTT. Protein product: CASPTRDRPTGELFF.

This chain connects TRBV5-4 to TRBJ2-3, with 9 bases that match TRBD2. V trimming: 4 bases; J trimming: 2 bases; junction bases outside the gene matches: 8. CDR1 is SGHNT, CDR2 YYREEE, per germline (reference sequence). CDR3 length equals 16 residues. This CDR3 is CASSPRAGGNTDTQYF. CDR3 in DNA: TGTGCCAGCAGCCCCCGGGCGGGAGGGAACACAGATACGCAGTATTTT. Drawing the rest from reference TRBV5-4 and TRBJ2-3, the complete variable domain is ETGVTQSPTHLIKTRGQQVTLRCSSQSGHNTVSWYQQALGQGPQFIFQYYREEENGRGNFPPRFSGLQFPNYSSELNVNALELDDSALYLCASSPRAGGNTDTQYFGPGTRLTVL.